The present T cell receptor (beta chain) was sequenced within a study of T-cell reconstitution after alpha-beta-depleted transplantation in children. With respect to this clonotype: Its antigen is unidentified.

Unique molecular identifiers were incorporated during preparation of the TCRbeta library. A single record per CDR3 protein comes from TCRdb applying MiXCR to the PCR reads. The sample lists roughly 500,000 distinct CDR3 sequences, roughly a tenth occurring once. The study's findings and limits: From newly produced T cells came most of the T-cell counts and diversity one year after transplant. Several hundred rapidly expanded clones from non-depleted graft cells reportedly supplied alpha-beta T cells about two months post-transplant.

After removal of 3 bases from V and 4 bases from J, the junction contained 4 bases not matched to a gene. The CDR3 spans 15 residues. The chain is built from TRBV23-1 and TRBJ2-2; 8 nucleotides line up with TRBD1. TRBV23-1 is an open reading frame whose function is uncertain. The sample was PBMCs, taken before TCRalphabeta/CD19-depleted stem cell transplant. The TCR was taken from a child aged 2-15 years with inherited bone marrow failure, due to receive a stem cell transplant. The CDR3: CASSQSGGSTGELFF. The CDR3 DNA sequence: TGCGCCAGCAGTCAGTCAGGGGGCAGCACCGGGGAGCTGTTTTTT.